Sequencing of this T cell receptor beta chain was carried out in a study of T cell responses to AZD1222 COVID-19 vaccine. The protocol was immunoSEQ multiplex PCR, while the TCRdb copy is restricted to in-frame clones and leaves out a portion. This sample yields tens of thousands of clones, of which roughly 80% are seen a single time; roughly 3.6% belongs to the top ten. The CDR3 covers 16 residues. The J segment lost 4 bases and the V segment lost 5 bases, leaving 10 bases of the junction unmatched. Germline CDR1 KGHDR, CDR2 SFDVKD. V usage is TRBV24-1 and J usage is TRBJ1-5; 7 bases are a match to TRBD1. Sequences were derived from peripheral blood, sampled 28 days after the second AZD1222 dose. This clonotype was obtained from an adult who received the AZD1222 COVID-19 vaccine. The CDR3, as DNA: TGTGCCACCAGTGCCGGTGCAGGGGGTAGGAATCAGCCCCAGCATTTT. Residues: CATSAGAGGRNQPQHF.